The 25 T cell receptor beta chains reported below all come from one sample, sequenced in a study of blood T cell repertoires in COVID-19. Clones were read by immunoSEQ multiplex PCR, and TCRdb kept only the in-frame ones, dropping some. The data show 320,000 or so clones, roughly 85% seen once. The sample comprised PBMCs or T cells enriched from blood (not recorded which). These TCRs come from a woman aged 25 to 39 who had been exposed to COVID-19.

The CDR3 DNA reads as TGTGCCAGCAGCTTTGATACAGGGAAGAACATTCAGTACTTC. It is translated as CASSFDTGKNIQYF. This chain links TRBV7-9 with TRBJ2-4; D perhaps matches TRBD1 (6 bases). Germline-derived CDR1 and CDR2 are SEHNR and FQNEAQ (reference sequence). With 3 bases removed from V and 7 bases from J, the gap between germline ends came to 13 bases. The CDR3 length is 14 residues.

The chain employs TRBV19 and TRBJ2-3, with 7 bases identical to TRBD1. CDR3 length equals 14 residues. The germline V gene has CDR1 LNHDA and CDR2 SQIVND (reference sequence). V lost 5 bases and J lost 6; bases outside the gene matches: 8. The CDR3 loop is CASSPGTEWDTQYF. For the CDR3, the DNA is TGTGCCAGTAGTCCAGGGACAGAGTGGGATACGCAGTATTTT.

This clone was counted between two and nine times. The chain joins TRBV5-8 to TRBJ1-6, with 8 nucleotides matching TRBD1. The length of the CDR3 is 14 residues. With 5 bases clipped from V and 7 bases from J, the junction kept 5 bases outside the gene matches. Germline V CDR1 and CDR2: SGHTS, YDEGEE. The CDR3 reads CASSLGQVNSPLHF. The CDR3 DNA reads as TGTGCCAGCAGTCTGGGACAGGTCAATTCACCCCTCCACTTT.

V and J are TRBV6-5 and TRBJ1-2; D is unresolved. The germline gives CDR1 MNHEY, CDR2 SVGAGI. The V gene lost 2 bases and the J gene lost 0 bases, with 7 bases spanning the gap. This CDR3 region has 14 residues. CDR3 in DNA: TGTGCCAGCAGTTACGTCGGGTCTAACTATGGCTACACCTTC. This encodes CASSYVGSNYGYTF.

This clone appeared once. The chain carries TRBV6-5 and TRBJ1-2; 9 bases match TRBD1. Germline lookup yields CDR1 MNHEY and CDR2 SVGAGI. The CDR3 runs 13 residues. Trimming at V came to 7 bases and at J to 7 bases, leaving 7 bases not matched to a gene. The DNA of the CDR3 is TGTGCCAGCAAAACAGGGGGCGCGGGTGGCTACACCTTC. It is translated as CASKTGGAGGYTF.

The CDR3 DNA follows: TGTGCCAGCAGCCCTACAGGGTACGACGAGCAGTACTTC. Translation: CASSPTGYDEQYF. The rearrangement joins TRBV9 to TRBJ2-7, with a weak D call TRBD1 (6 bases). Between the trimmed V and J ends, which lost 4 bases and 5 bases, there was a span of 13 bases. The germline CDR1 and CDR2 sequences are SGDLS and YYNGEE. This CDR3 contains 13 residues.

The V and J genes are TRBV29-1 and TRBJ2-1; TRBD2 matches at 9 bases. Germline-derived CDR1 and CDR2 are SQVTM and ANQGSEA. The CDR3 has 13 amino acids. V trimming: 5 bases; J trimming: 5 bases; junction bases outside the gene matches: 4. This chain's CDR3 is CSVSSSGNNEQFF. CDR3 DNA: TGCAGCGTTTCTTCTAGCGGGAACAATGAGCAGTTCTTC.

The table lists this clone with a count of one. CDR3 bases: TGTGCCAGCTCTAAATCTAGTGATCCATACAATGAGCAGTTCTTC. This encodes CASSKSSDPYNEQFF. This sequence joins TRBV18 and TRBJ2-1, with D unresolved. V was cut by 6 bases and J by 4 bases, with 16 bases left in between. This CDR3 has 15 residues. The germline V gene encodes CDR1 KGHSH and CDR2 LQKENI.

The CDR3: CASSDTTGLRTDTQYF. CDR3 bases: TGCGCCAGCAGTGATACGACTGGATTGAGAACAGATACGCAGTATTTT. This chain uses TRBV10-1 with TRBJ2-3; no clear D gene. The CDR3 spans 16 residues. Germline V gene sequence: CDR1 WNHNN, CDR2 SYGVQD (reference sequence). Trimming stripped 3 bases from V and 3 bases from J, with 16 bases between.

This clone has more than one count but fewer than ten. The rearrangement joins TRBV10-1 to TRBJ2-1; TRBD2 matches at 8 bases. V trimming: 2 bases; J trimming: 4 bases; junction bases outside the gene matches: 4. The CDR3 contains 15 residues. Germline loops: CDR1 WNHNN, CDR2 SYGVQD (reference sequence). The CDR3 protein is CASSENSGVYNEQFF. The CDR3 nucleotides are TGCGCCAGCAGTGAGAATAGCGGGGTGTACAATGAGCAGTTCTTC.

The chain carries TRBV3-1 (or the pseudogene TRBV3-2) and TRBJ1-1; tentatively, D is TRBD1 (6 bases). Germline lookup yields CDR1 LGHDT and CDR2 YNNKEL (reference sequence). V was shortened by 4 bases and J by 0 bases, with 15 bases between the two germline ends. The CDR3 loop spans 16 amino acids. This CDR3 is CASSPQQGIMNTEAFF. In nucleotides, the CDR3 is TGTGCCAGCAGCCCCCAACAGGGAATAATGAACACTGAAGCTTTCTTT.

The J gene is TRBJ1-6, the V gene TRBV18; 7 nucleotides align to TRBD1. V shed 1 base and J 7 bases; nucleotides not matched to a gene: 22. The length of the CDR3 is 21 residues. The germline V gene encodes CDR1 KGHSH and CDR2 LQKENI. The CDR3 loop reads CASSPQTVQDRTPTRNSPLHF. In DNA form, the CDR3 reads TGTGCCAGCTCACCACAGACCGTCCAGGACAGGACCCCGACTAGGAATTCACCCCTCCACTTT.

Remarks on this clone: The junction and the germline gene differ at one end; a read error may be behind it. This sequence joins TRBV7-9 and TRBJ2-1, with 7 bases fitting TRBD2. This CDR3 is built from 16 residues. CDR1 is SEHNR and CDR2 is FQNEAQ in the germline V gene (reference sequence). CDR3 sequence (DNA): TGTGCCAGCAGCTTAGCGACGACTAGCTCCGACAATGAGCAGTTCTTC. It yields the protein CASSLATTSSDNEQFF.

This chain connects TRBV7-9 to TRBJ2-3; the match to TRBD1 covers 7 bases. Unmatched junction bases numbered 10, after V lost 2 bases and J lost 2 bases. CDR3 length: 17 residues. Per germline, CDR1 SEHNR and CDR2 FQNEAQ (reference sequence). Here the CDR3 DNA reads TGTGCCAGCAGCTTAAGCCGAAGGACAGGAGTCACAGATACGCAGTATTTT. This encodes CASSLSRRTGVTDTQYF. The full variable domain, completed using reference TRBV7-9 and TRBJ2-3, is DTGVSQNPRHKITKRGQNVTFRCDPISEHNRLYWYRQTLGQGPEFLTYFQNEAQLEKSRLLSDRFSAERPKGSFSTLEIQRTEQGDSAMYLCASSLSRRTGVTDTQYFGPGTRLTVL.

The CDR3 is CASSSQDVYEQYF. CDR3 sequence (DNA): TGCGCCAGCTCTAGCCAAGACGTCTACGAGCAGTACTTC. The genes are TRBV10-1 and TRBJ2-7, with a tentative D call TRBD2 (5 bases). This CDR3 spans 13 amino acids. In germline, CDR1 is WNHNN, CDR2 SYGVQD (reference sequence). V lost 8 bases and J 3 bases, leaving 14 bases between the germline ends.

DNA of the CDR3: TGCGCCAGCAGCCGAAATACAGGGTTGGGAGAGACCCAGTACTTC. Translation: CASSRNTGLGETQYF. V is TRBV4-1 and J is TRBJ2-5, with D tentatively TRBD1 (6 bases). The V gene lost 4 bases and the J gene lost 4 bases, with 16 bases spanning the gap. This CDR3 has 15 amino acids. From germline, CDR1 is MGHRA and CDR2 YSYEKL.

V usage is TRBV27 and J usage is TRBJ2-2; D unresolved. The V end was cut by 2 bases, the J end by 4 bases, with 14 bases between. The CDR3 runs 16 residues. Germline V lookup: CDR1 MNHEY, CDR2 SMNVEV (reference sequence). The CDR3 bases are TGTGCCAGCAGTTTACAGGCAGGAACCAGCACCGGGGAGCTGTTTTTT. Amino acids: CASSLQAGTSTGELFF.

The chain recombines TRBV10-3 with TRBJ1-4; 12 bases align to TRBD1. This CDR3 is built from 15 residues. Trimming took 4 bases from V and 8 from J; bases not matched to a gene: 5. The germline V gene encodes CDR1 ENHRY and CDR2 SYGVKD. CDR3: CAISGGQGADEKLFF. As DNA, the CDR3 is TGTGCCATCAGTGGGGGACAGGGGGCGGACGAAAAACTGTTTTTT.

The chain employs TRBV19 and TRBJ2-6; TRBD1 matches at 7 bases. This CDR3 is 20 amino acids long. Unmatched junction bases numbered 18, after V lost 7 bases and J lost 0 bases. Germline loops: CDR1 LNHDA, CDR2 SQIVND (reference sequence). This CDR3 is CASISKEPGQIYSGANVLTF. For the CDR3, the DNA is TGTGCCAGTATTTCGAAGGAGCCGGGACAGATTTACTCTGGGGCCAACGTCCTGACTTTC.

The chain recombines TRBV27 with TRBJ2-7; TRBD1 might be the D (5 bases). Trimming left V 0 bases short and J 4 bases short, with 10 bases between. The CDR3 totals 14 residues. The germline V gene has CDR1 MNHEY and CDR2 SMNVEV (reference sequence). The CDR3 region is CASSLSGVSYEQYF. DNA for the CDR3: TGTGCCAGCAGTTTATCAGGGGTTTCTTACGAGCAGTACTTC.

The rearrangement links TRBV27 to TRBJ2-7; 8 positions agree with TRBD1. Germline V CDR1 and CDR2: MNHEY, SMNVEV (reference sequence). V lost 5 bases to trimming and J lost 1 base; unmatched junction nucleotides: 10. The CDR3 contains 16 residues. The CDR3 DNA reads TGTGCCAGCAGTCCTCGGACAGGGAATCCTTCCTACGAGCAGTACTTC. Its translation is CASSPRTGNPSYEQYF.

The V gene is TRBV6-2 or TRBV6-3, the J gene TRBJ1-5, with D perhaps TRBD1 (5 bases). The V end was cut by 2 bases, the J end by 6 bases, with 11 bases between. The CDR3 spans 14 residues. Germline CDR1 is MNHEY and CDR2 is SVGEGT. DNA of the CDR3: TGTGCCAGCAGTTACGGTTCAGGGCTTCAGCCCCAGCATTTT. Translation gives CASSYGSGLQPQHF.

This sequence joins TRBV27 and TRBJ2-3; 11 bases map to TRBD1. The CDR3 length is 15 residues. Germline V gene sequence: CDR1 MNHEY, CDR2 SMNVEV (reference sequence). Trimming removed 0 bases from V and 4 bases from J; junction bases left unmatched: 0. As DNA, the CDR3 is TGTGCCAGCAGTTTATCGGGACAGGGGGCAGATACGCAGTATTTT. It encodes CASSLSGQGADTQYF.

V and J are TRBV7-9 and TRBJ2-7; no reliable D call. With 5 bases removed from V and 0 bases from J, the gap between germline ends came to 2 bases. Germline V CDR1 and CDR2: SEHNR, FQNEAQ (reference sequence). This CDR3 comprises 11 residues. The CDR3 sequence: CASSLSYEQYF. The CDR3, as DNA: TGTGCCAGCAGCCTCTCCTACGAGCAGTACTTC.

J is TRBJ2-3 and V is TRBV15, with D possibly matching TRBD2 (5 bases). Trimming pared 3 bases from V and 6 bases from J, leaving 16 bases between. There are 15 residues in the CDR3. The germline gives CDR1 LNHNV, CDR2 YYDKDF (reference sequence). The CDR3 loop is CATSRGSMGGDTQYF. DNA of the CDR3: TGTGCCACCAGCAGGGGTTCTATGGGCGGGGATACGCAGTATTTT.